The rows below give T cell receptor beta chains drawn from one sample of a study of T cell changes during pregnancy in multiple sclerosis. Produced via immunoSEQ multiplex PCR; TCRdb's table is partial and in-frame only. The table lists tens of thousands of clones, about 92% of them singletons. The input for sequencing was CD4+ T cells from peripheral blood mononuclear cells, taken after pregnancy. The origin of the receptors is a female donor with multiple sclerosis, enrolled in a pregnancy study. Both conserved end residues are part of each CDR3. A D gene is named only where the DNA matches it firmly. Rows give clone size only sometimes, using once, few, many, or a class for an expanded clone.

V	size	J	D	DNA	CDR3
TRBV9	-	TRBJ2-2	-	TGTGCCAGCAGCGTATCGGTGGGGGAGCTGTTTTTT	CASSVSVGELFF
TRBV7-3	-	TRBJ2-7	TRBD1	TGTGCCAGCAGTACGAGATCCGGGACAGGGGCCGGCGAGCAGTACTTC	CASSTRSGTGAGEQYF
TRBV7-6	-	TRBJ1-6	-	TGTGCCAGCAGCAGAACAGGGAATAATTCACCCCTCCACTTT	CASSRTGNNSPLHF
TRBV11-2	-	TRBJ2-5	TRBD2	TGTGCCAGCAGCTTAGTGCCTAGCGGGGGGGCAAGGGAGACCCAGTACTTC	CASSLVPSGGARETQYF
TRBV7-8	-	TRBJ1-2	-	TGTGCCAGCAGCCACCCTTTGAGCCACTATGGCTACACCTTC	CASSHPLSHYGYTF
TRBV30	-	TRBJ2-3	-	TGTGCCTGGTGTTGGGGGGGGCCAGATACGCAGTATTTT	CAWCWGGPDTQYF
TRBV6-1	-	TRBJ2-5	-	TGTGCCAGCAGTGATCAGGGAGGTCGGGAGACCCAGTACTTC	CASSDQGGRETQYF
TRBV6-4	-	TRBJ2-2	TRBD1	TGTGCCAGCAGTCCCCTACCAGGGGGCGCGCAGTTGGTGAACGGGGAGCTGTTTTTT	CASSPLPGGAQLVNGELFF
TRBV11-3	-	TRBJ1-6	-	TGTGCCACCCCTAGGGGTGTATTGCCCTATAATTCACCCCTCCACTTT	CATPRGVLPYNSPLHF
TRBV7-3	-	TRBJ1-1	-	TGTGCCAGCAGCAGGAGGGGGGGCACTGAAGCTTTCTTT	CASSRRGGTEAFF
TRBV7-3	-	TRBJ2-3	-	TGTGCCAGCAGCTTAACGGGCTCAGATACGCAGTATTTT	CASSLTGSDTQYF
TRBV18	-	TRBJ1-1	-	TGTGCCAGCTCCTCAGGCGGAGGGAACACTGAAGCTTTCTTT	CASSSGGGNTEAFF
TRBV10-3	-	TRBJ2-2	TRBD2	TGTGCCACGGGGAGCGGGGGCCTGTTCGCGAACACCGGGGAGCTGTTTTTT	CATGSGGLFANTGELFF
TRBV6-1	-	TRBJ1-2	-	TGTGCCGCCAGGGGAGGGGTCGGCTACACCTTC	CAARGGVGYTF
TRBV7-3	-	TRBJ2-1	TRBD1	TGTGCCAGCAGCAAAGGACAGGCATACAATGAGCAGTTCTTC	CASSKGQAYNEQFF
TRBV29-1	-	TRBJ2-5	-	TGCAGCGTTGGGGGGCTACAAGAGACCCAGTACTTC	CSVGGLQETQYF
TRBV2	few	TRBJ2-1	TRBD1	TGTGCCAGCAGTTATAACAGGGGGCGGGAATACAATGAGCAGTTCTTC	CASSYNRGREYNEQFF
TRBV2	once	TRBJ2-1	-	TGTGCCTGCTGCGAGGGAGTAGGCACCTACAATGAGCAGTTCTTC	CACCEGVGTYNEQFF
TRBV7-2	-	TRBJ2-3	-	TGTGCCAGCAGCTCTGGGAGGAGCCAAAACATGTATTTT	CASSSGRSQNMYF
TRBV14	-	TRBJ1-1	-	TGTGCCAGCAGCCATCGGGGTCAAGGAGGGGAAGCTTTCTTT	CASSHRGQGGEAFF
TRBV18	-	TRBJ2-2	TRBD2	TGTGCCAGCTCCCTGGGACTAGCCGACACCGGGGAGCTGTTTTTT	CASSLGLADTGELFF
TRBV5-6	few	TRBJ1-1	-	TGTGCCAGCAGCTTGGCGGGGCTGGGCGGGGGAGGGATGAACACTGAAGCTTTCTTT	CASSLAGLGGGGMNTEAFF
TRBV6-4	-	TRBJ1-1	-	TGTGCCAGCAGTGCTAACAGAAACACTGAAGCTTTCTTT	CASSANRNTEAFF
TRBV7-9	-	TRBJ1-1	-	TGTGCCAGCAGCCTCGCGGGCGCGAACACTGAAGCTTTCTTT	CASSLAGANTEAFF
TRBV6-5	-	TRBJ2-5	-	TGTGCCAGCAGTTACGGGCAGAACCCAGAGACGGAGACCCAGTACTTC	CASSYGQNPETETQYF